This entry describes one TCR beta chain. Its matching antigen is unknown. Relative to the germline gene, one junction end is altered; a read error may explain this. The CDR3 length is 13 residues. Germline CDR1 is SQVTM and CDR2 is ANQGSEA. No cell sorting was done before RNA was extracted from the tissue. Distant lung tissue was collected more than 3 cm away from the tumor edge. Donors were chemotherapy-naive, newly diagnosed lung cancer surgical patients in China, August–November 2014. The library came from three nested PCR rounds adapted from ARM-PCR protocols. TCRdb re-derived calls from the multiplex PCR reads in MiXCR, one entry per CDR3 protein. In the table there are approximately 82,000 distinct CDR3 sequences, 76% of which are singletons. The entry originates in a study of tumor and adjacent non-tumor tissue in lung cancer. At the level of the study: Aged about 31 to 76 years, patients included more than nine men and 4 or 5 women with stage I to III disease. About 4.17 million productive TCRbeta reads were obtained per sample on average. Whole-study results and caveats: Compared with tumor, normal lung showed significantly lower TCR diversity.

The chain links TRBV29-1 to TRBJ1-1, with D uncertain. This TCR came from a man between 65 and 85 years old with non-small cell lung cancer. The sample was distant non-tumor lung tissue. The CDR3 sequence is CSIERDSNTEASF. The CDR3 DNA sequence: TGCAGCATTGAGAGGGATTCGAACACTGAAGCTTCCTTT.